The rows below give T cell receptor beta chains drawn from one sample of a study of glioma-infiltrating T cells. MiXCR was run by TCRdb on the multiplex PCR reads, yielding one entry per CDR3 protein. The sample has some 90,000 distinct CDR3 sequences, approximately 42% seen once. Sample: glioma tissue, nonneoplastic brain tissue, or PBMCs (not recorded which). The receptors were gathered from a human donor with low-grade glioma or glioblastoma, undergoing nonglioma brain surgery, or in good health (not recorded which). CDR3s include the opening cysteine and the closing phenylalanine or tryptophan. D genes are given only for firm matches. Rows may omit the clone size; those that give it use once, few, many or a size class.

len	abundance	v_gene	d_gene	j_gene	CDR3nt	CDR3aa
13	many	TRBV27	NA	TRBJ2-7	TGTGCCAGCAGCTACGGGAGAGTCAACGAGCAGTACTTC	CASSYGRVNEQYF
17	NA	TRBV19	TRBD1	TRBJ1-1	TGTGCCAGTAGCAAAGAACCAACCGGGACAGGCAGGACTGAAGCTTTCTTT	CASSKEPTGTGRTEAFF
14	many	TRBV7-2	NA	TRBJ1-2	TGTGCCAGCAGCTCAGCCACACAGGGAGGAGGCTACACCTTC	CASSSATQGGGYTF
16	NA	TRBV14	NA	TRBJ2-1	TGTGCCAGCAGACAAGACTCGGGACAAGTCAACAATGAGAAGTTCTTC	CASRQDSGQVNNEKFF
14	NA	TRBV5-1	TRBD1	TRBJ2-1	TGCGCCAGCAGCCTAGGACAGGGAGGCTATGAGCAGTTCTTC	CASSLGQGGYEQFF
15	many	TRBV6-5	NA	TRBJ2-3	TGTGCCAGCAGTTACGTCCAGGGAAGCACAGATACGCAGTATTTT	CASSYVQGSTDTQYF
15	many	TRBV20-1	NA	TRBJ2-3	TGCAGTGCTCCAGAGCTCGGAGGGCCGACAGATACGCAGTATTTT	CSAPELGGPTDTQYF
14	NA	TRBV9	NA	TRBJ1-6	TGTGCCAGCAGCGTAAGAACCGATAATTCACCCCTCCACTTT	CASSVRTDNSPLHF
16	NA	TRBV27	TRBD1	TRBJ1-5	TGTGCCAGCAGTGGGACAGGGTTGGGACCCAATCAGCCCCAGCGTTTT	CASSGTGLGPNQPQRF
18	many	TRBV28	NA	TRBJ1-1	TGTGCCACCACCGACGTTGGGGCAGGGACTAGTCGGCTCACTGAAGCTTTCTTT	CATTDVGAGTSRLTEAFF
14	many	TRBV7-9	TRBD2	TRBJ2-5	TGTGCCAGCAGCCCTACTAGCGGCCAAGAGACCCAGTACTTC	CASSPTSGQETQYF
17	NA	TRBV25-1	TRBD1	TRBJ2-1	TGTGCCAGCAGTGAAAATGTCTGGGACAGGGGAAACAATGAGCAGTTCTTC	CASSENVWDRGNNEQFF
14	many	TRBV6-1	NA	TRBJ1-1	TGTGCCAGCAGAGCAGGGTTTTCAAACACTGAAGCTTTCTTT	CASRAGFSNTEAFF
12	many	TRBV15	TRBD1	TRBJ2-7	TGTGCCACCAGCAGGACAGGGGTCGAGCAGTACTTC	CATSRTGVEQYF
13	many	TRBV20-1	NA	TRBJ1-5	TGCAGCGTCCGGGGGGATATTTTACAGCCCCAGCATTTT	CSVRGDILQPQHF
15	many	TRBV19	TRBD2	TRBJ2-7	TGTGCCAGTAGTATAGGACCGGGACTAGATCGCGAGCAGTACTTC	CASSIGPGLDREQYF
13	many	TRBV5-1	NA	TRBJ2-7	TGCGCCAGTGGAACTAGGACGGCAGGAGATCAGTACTTC	CASGTRTAGDQYF
12	NA	TRBV10-3	NA	TRBJ2-7	TGTGCCATCACTGAGAACCCCTACGAGCAGTACTTC	CAITENPYEQYF
17	many	TRBV7-8	NA	TRBJ2-1	TGTGCCAGCAGCCCCGACGGGGTACAGATCTCCTACAATGAGCAGTTCTTC	CASSPDGVQISYNEQFF
15	NA	TRBV6-6	TRBD1	TRBJ2-7	TGTGCCAGCAGCAAAAGGACAGGGACGGATTCACCCCTCCACTTC	CASSKRTGTDSPLHF
13	many	TRBV20-1	TRBD1	TRBJ1-1	TGCAGTGCTAGAGCTGGAGGGACAGAGCGGGCTTTCTTT	CSARAGGTERAFF
12	many	TRBV5-1	NA	TRBJ2-3	TGCGCCAGCAGCTTGGACTCCGATACGCAGTATTTT	CASSLDSDTQYF
13	NA	TRBV11-1	NA	TRBJ2-7	TGTGCCAGCAGCCAACACCTACAGGGTCAGGAGTACTTC	CASSQHLQGQEYF
15	many	TRBV6-2/TRBV6-3	NA	TRBJ2-6	TGTGCCAGCAGTTACTCTGGCTCTGGGGCCAACGTCCTGACTTTC	CASSYSGSGANVLTF
15	many	TRBV6-1	TRBD1	TRBJ2-1	TGTGCCAGTTGGGATCCGGGACAGGGCTACAATGAGCAGTTCTTC	CASWDPGQGYNEQFF
15	many	TRBV10-1	NA	TRBJ2-3	TGCGCCAGCAGTGAGAGGGCTCCCCTCGGAGATACGCAGTATTTT	CASSERAPLGDTQYF
16	NA	TRBV7-3	NA	TRBJ2-3	TGTGCCAGCAGCTCCACCAAAAGTCACCGCACAGATACGCAGTATTTT	CASSSTKSHRTDTQYF
15	many	TRBV20-1	NA	TRBJ1-1	TGCAGTGCTAAGAAGTCGCTGACAATGAACACTGAAGCTTTCTTT	CSAKKSLTMNTEAFF
15	NA	TRBV6-1	NA	TRBJ2-7	TGTGCCAGCAGTGAGGGCAGGGCGAGCTTCTACGAGCAGTACTTC	CASSEGRASFYEQYF
15	NA	TRBV5-1	TRBD2	TRBJ2-7	TGCGCCAGCAGCTTGGTTAGCGGGAACCCCTACGAGCAGTACTTC	CASSLVSGNPYEQYF
15	NA	TRBV28	NA	TRBJ2-1	TGTGCCAACAGGCGTCTAGAAAGCCTTTACAATGAGCAGTTCTTC	CANRRLESLYNEQFF
16	NA	TRBV5-1	NA	TRBJ2-5	TGCGCCAGCGTACGGGGCTACCCTTCAACACAAGAGACCCAGTACTTC	CASVRGYPSTQETQYF